The 8 T cell receptor beta chains reported below all come from one sample, sequenced in a study of blood T cell repertoires in COVID-19. This table comes from immunoSEQ multiplex PCR, and its TCRdb copy is limited to in-frame clones, with some not included. The profile shows some 230,000 clones, approximately 80% of them singletons. The sequenced sample consisted of peripheral blood. Receptors originate from a woman aged 45-60 years with acute or convalescent COVID-19.

This sequence joins TRBV19 and TRBJ1-1; the match to TRBD1 covers 9 bases. The CDR3 consists of 15 residues. Trimming cost V 5 bases and J 1 base; bases outside gene matches: 5. The germline V gene has CDR1 LNHDA and CDR2 SQIVND (reference sequence). CDR3 coding DNA: TGTGCCAGTAGTCAGCTGGGACAGGGGAACACTGAAGCTTTCTTT. The encoded protein is CASSQLGQGNTEAFF.

On this clone itself: Other DNA sequences in this sample translate to the same CDR3. The V gene is TRBV28, the J gene TRBJ2-7; TRBD1 agrees at 8 bases. CDR1 MDHEN and CDR2 SYDVKM come from the germline V gene. V dropped 6 bases and J dropped 5; count of bases not matched to a gene: 3. The CDR3 has 12 residues. CDR3 protein: CASSPDRDEQYF. In nucleotides, the CDR3 is TGTGCCAGCAGCCCGGACAGGGACGAGCAGTACTTC.

The genes are TRBV10-3 and TRBJ2-3, with TRBD2 matching 12 bases. Germline values: CDR1 ENHRY, CDR2 SYGVKD. J was trimmed by 0 bases and V by 0 bases; bases with no gene match: 10. The CDR3 sequence is 20 residues long. The CDR3 DNA follows: TGTGCCATCAGTGAGTCCTACCTCCTAGCGGGGGGGTCTAGCACAGATACGCAGTATTTT. Its protein is CAISESYLLAGGSSTDTQYF.

The J gene is TRBJ2-3, the V gene TRBV3-1 (or the pseudogene TRBV3-2); 11 nucleotides match TRBD2. Trimming took 6 bases from V and 3 from J; bases not matched to a gene: 5. Germline CDR1 LGHDT, CDR2 YNNKEL (reference sequence). The CDR3 is 15 residues long. Here the CDR3 DNA reads TGTGCCAGCAGTTTAGCGGGAGGGTGGACAGATACGCAGTATTTT. Amino acids: CASSLAGGWTDTQYF.

The rearrangement uses TRBV18 and TRBJ2-5; weak D call: TRBD1 (6 bases). The germline V gene encodes CDR1 KGHSH and CDR2 LQKENI. This CDR3 comprises 13 residues. Trimming left V 3 bases short and J 9 bases short, with 14 bases between. The CDR3 DNA follows: TGTGCCAGCTCACCGGGGGCCCGAGGGGCCCAGTACTTC. Amino acid sequence: CASSPGARGAQYF.

The gene calls are TRBV5-6 and TRBJ1-4; 8 nucleotides match TRBD1. The CDR3 covers 13 residues. The V gene's germline CDR1 is SGHDT and CDR2 YYEEEE. Trimming cost V 3 bases and J 12 bases; bases outside gene matches: 7. This CDR3 reads CASSSLDRGELFF. CDR3 sequence (DNA): TGTGCCAGCAGCTCTCTCGACAGGGGCGAACTGTTTTTT.

This sequence joins TRBV11-3 and TRBJ2-7; 7 bases agree with TRBD2. Trimming took 5 bases from V and 3 from J; bases not matched to a gene: 4. The CDR3 spans 13 residues. CDR1 and CDR2 (germline): SGHNT, YENEEA. CDR3: CASSPGEGYEQYF. The CDR3 nucleotides read TGTGCCAGCAGCCCGGGGGAGGGCTACGAGCAGTACTTC. The whole variable domain, filled in from reference TRBV11-3 and TRBJ2-7, reads EAGVVQSPRYKIIEKKQPVAFWCNPISGHNTLYWYLQNLGQGPELLIRYENEEAVDDSQLPKDRFSAERLKGVDSTLKIQPAELGDSAVYLCASSPGEGYEQYFGPGTRLTVT.

V usage is TRBV5-1 and J usage is TRBJ2-1, with TRBD2 identical over 7 bases. With V trimmed by 4 bases and J by 4 bases, 8 bases remained unmatched. Germline V lookup: CDR1 SGHRS, CDR2 YFSETQ. CDR3 length equals 15 residues. The CDR3 sequence: CASSEASGVYNEQFF. CDR3 nucleotide sequence: TGCGCCAGCAGCGAGGCTAGCGGAGTATACAATGAGCAGTTCTTC.